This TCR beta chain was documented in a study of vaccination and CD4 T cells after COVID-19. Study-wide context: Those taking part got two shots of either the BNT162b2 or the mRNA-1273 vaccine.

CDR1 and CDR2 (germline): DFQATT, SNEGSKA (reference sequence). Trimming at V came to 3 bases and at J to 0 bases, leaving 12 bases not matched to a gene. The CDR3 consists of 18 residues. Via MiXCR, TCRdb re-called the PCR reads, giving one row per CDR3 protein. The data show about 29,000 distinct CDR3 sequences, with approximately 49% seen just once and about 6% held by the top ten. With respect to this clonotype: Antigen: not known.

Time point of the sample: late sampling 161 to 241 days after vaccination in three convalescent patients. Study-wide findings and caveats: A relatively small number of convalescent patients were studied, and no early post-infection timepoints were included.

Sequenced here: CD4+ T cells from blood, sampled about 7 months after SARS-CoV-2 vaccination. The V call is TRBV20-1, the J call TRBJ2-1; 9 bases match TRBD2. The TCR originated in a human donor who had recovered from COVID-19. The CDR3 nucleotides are TGCAGTGCTAGTGGGGCTCTGACTAGCGGCTTCTCCTACAATGAGCAGTTCTTC. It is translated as CSASGALTSGFSYNEQFF.